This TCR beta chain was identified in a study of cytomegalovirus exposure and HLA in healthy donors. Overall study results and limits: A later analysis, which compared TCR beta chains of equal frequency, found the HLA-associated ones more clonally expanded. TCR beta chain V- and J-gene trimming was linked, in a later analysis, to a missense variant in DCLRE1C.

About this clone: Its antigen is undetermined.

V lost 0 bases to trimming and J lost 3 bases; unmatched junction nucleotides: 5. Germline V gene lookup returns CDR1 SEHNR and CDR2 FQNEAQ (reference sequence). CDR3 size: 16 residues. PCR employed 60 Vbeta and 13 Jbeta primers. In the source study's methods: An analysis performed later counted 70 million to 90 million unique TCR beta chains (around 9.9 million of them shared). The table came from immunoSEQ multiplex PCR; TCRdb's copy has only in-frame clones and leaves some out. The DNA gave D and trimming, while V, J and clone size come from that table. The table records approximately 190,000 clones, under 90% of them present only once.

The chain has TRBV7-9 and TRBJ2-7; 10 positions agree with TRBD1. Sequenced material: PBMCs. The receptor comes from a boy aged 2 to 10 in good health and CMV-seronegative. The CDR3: CASSLAGQGRRYEQYF. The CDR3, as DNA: TGTGCCAGCAGCTTAGCGGGACAGGGGAGGCGCTACGAGCAGTACTTC.